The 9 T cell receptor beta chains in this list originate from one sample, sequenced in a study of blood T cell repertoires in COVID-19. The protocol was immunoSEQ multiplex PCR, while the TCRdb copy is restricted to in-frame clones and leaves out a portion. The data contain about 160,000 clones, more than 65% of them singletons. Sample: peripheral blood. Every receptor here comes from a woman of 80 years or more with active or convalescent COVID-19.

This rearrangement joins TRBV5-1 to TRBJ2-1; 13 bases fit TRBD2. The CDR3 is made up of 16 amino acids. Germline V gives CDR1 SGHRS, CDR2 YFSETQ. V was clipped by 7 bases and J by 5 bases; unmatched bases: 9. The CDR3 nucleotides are TGCGCCAGCCGCAATCCGGGACTAGCGGGAAACAATGAGCAGTTCTTC. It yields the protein CASRNPGLAGNNEQFF.

CDR3 protein: CASSPDYRDYGYTF. CDR3 sequence (DNA): TGTGCCAGCTCACCGGATTACAGGGACTATGGCTACACCTTC. V and J are TRBV18 and TRBJ1-2, with D possibly matching TRBD1 (6 bases). The CDR3 contains 14 residues. Germline V lookup: CDR1 KGHSH, CDR2 LQKENI. With 3 bases removed from V and 3 bases from J, the gap between germline ends came to 11 bases. Together with reference TRBV18 and TRBJ1-2, the CDR3 gives the full variable domain: NAGVMQNPRHLVRRRGQEARLRCSPMKGHSHVYWYRQLPEEGLKFMVYLQKENIIDESGMPKERFSAEFPKEGPSILRIQQVVRGDSAAYFCASSPDYRDYGYTFGSGTRLTVV.

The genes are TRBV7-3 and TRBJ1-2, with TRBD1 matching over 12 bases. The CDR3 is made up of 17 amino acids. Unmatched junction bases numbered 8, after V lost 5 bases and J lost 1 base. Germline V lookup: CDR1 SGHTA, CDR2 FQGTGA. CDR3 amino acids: CASSRGQGANGNYGYTF. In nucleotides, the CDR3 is TGTGCCAGCAGCAGGGGACAGGGGGCGAACGGTAACTATGGCTACACCTTC.

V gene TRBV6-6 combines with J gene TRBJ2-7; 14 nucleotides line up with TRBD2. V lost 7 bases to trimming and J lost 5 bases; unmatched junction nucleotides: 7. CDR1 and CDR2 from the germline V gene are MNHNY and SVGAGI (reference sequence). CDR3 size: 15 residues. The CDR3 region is CASTDGTSGSHEQYF. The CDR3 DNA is TGTGCCAGCACCGACGGGACTAGCGGGAGTCACGAGCAGTACTTC.

The CDR3 DNA is TGTGCCAGCAGCCCTACAGTTGGGGGGTATCAGCCCCAGCATTTT. The encoded protein is CASSPTVGGYQPQHF. The chain employs TRBV7-2 and TRBJ1-5, with a possible D match to TRBD1 (5 bases). In germline, CDR1 is SGHTA, CDR2 FQGNSA. The CDR3 extends over 15 amino acids. V lost 5 bases and J lost 5, with 16 bases in between.

CDR3 coding DNA: TGCGCCAGCAGTCCTTGGACAGCCTCCTACGAGCAGTACTTC. This encodes CASSPWTASYEQYF. V and J are TRBV5-1 and TRBJ2-7, with D tentatively TRBD1 (6 bases). The CDR3 consists of 14 residues. Per germline, CDR1 SGHRS and CDR2 YFSETQ. The germline V and J ends were trimmed by 5 bases and 0 bases, with 12 bases remaining between them.

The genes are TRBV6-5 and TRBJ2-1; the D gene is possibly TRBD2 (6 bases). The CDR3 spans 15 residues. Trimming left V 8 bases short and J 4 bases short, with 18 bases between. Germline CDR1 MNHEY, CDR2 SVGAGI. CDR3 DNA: TGTGCCAGCGACCCCACCGGGGGAGATTACAATGAGCAGTTCTTC. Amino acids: CASDPTGGDYNEQFF.

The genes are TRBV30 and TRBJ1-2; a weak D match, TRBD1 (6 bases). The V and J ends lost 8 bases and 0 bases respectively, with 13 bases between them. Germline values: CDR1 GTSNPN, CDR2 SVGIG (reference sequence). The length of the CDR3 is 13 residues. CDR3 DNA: TGTGCCCTCCAACAGGGTTCTAACTATGGCTACACCTTC. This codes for CALQQGSNYGYTF.

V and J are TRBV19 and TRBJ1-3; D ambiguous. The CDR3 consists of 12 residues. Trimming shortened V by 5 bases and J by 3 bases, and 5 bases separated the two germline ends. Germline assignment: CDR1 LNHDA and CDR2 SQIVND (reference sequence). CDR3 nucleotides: TGTGCCAGTAGTTCAGGTGGAAACACCATATATTTT. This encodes CASSSGGNTIYF.